Below are 12 T cell receptor beta chains sequenced from a single sample in a study of monozygotic twins with inflammatory bowel disease. TCRdb reprocessed the 5' RACE reads, keeping one entry per CDR3 protein, no DNA. The sample data list under 150,000 distinct CDR3 sequences. The material sequenced was blood. The origin of the receptors is a human donor with ulcerative colitis or Crohn's disease, or a healthy co-twin of an affected twin (not recorded which).

This chain joins TRBV27 and TRBJ2-5; TCRdb designates TRBD1, a call that cannot be tested without DNA. Per the germline V gene, CDR1 is MNHEY and CDR2 is SMNVEV (reference sequence). CDR3 length equals 15 residues. Here the CDR3 reads CASSLSEQGKETQYF.

This chain uses TRBV4-1 with TRBJ2-3; TCRdb gives TRBD2 as the D gene, but with no DNA this cannot be confirmed. CDR1 and CDR2 (germline): MGHRA, YSYEKL. The CDR3 has 21 residues. The CDR3 here is CASSHPTGTSGGYYSTDTQYF.

V and J are TRBV4-2 and TRBJ2-2. The CDR3 is 16 residues long. From germline, CDR1 is LGHNA and CDR2 YNFKEQ. The CDR3 region is CASSQDLRMDTGELFF.

The V call is TRBV7-3, the J call TRBJ2-1; TCRdb gives TRBD1 as the D gene, but with no DNA this cannot be confirmed. Germline assignment: CDR1 SGHTA and CDR2 FQGTGA. The CDR3 extends over 14 amino acids. The CDR3 protein is CASSLWGARNEQFF.

V is TRBV6-4 and J is TRBJ1-6; TCRdb gives TRBD1 as the D gene, but with no DNA this cannot be confirmed. Per the germline V gene, CDR1 is MRHNA and CDR2 is SNTAGT. The CDR3 sequence is 19 residues long. The CDR3 region is CASSLTGGAIGVYNSPLHF.

The V gene is TRBV24-1, the J gene TRBJ2-5. Germline CDR1 reads KGHDR; CDR2 reads SFDVKD. CDR3 size: 14 residues. The CDR3 region is CATRSTGVQETQYF.

This rearrangement joins TRBV4-3 to TRBJ2-7; TCRdb selects TRBD1, and the lack of DNA leaves this call unchecked. Germline assignment: CDR1 LGHNA and CDR2 YSLEER. The CDR3 is 18 residues long. Here the CDR3 reads CASSQDLGRGLVSYEQYF.

The rearrangement uses TRBV12-3 or TRBV12-4 and TRBJ2-5; checking the TCRdb D call of TRBD1 is not possible without DNA. This CDR3 has 14 amino acids. This CDR3 reads CASSIYRVRETQYF.

The chain employs TRBV6-1 and TRBJ1-2; TCRdb indicates TRBD1, and absent DNA this call remains unverified. Germline lookup yields CDR1 MNHNS and CDR2 SASEGT. The CDR3 extends over 15 amino acids. The CDR3 reads CASRPTGRAGYGYTF.

The rearrangement joins TRBV6-5 to TRBJ1-1; without DNA, the TCRdb call of TRBD1 cannot be checked. The CDR3 has 17 residues. CDR1 is MNHEY, CDR2 SVGAGI, per germline. CDR3 sequence: CASSYARTGGLNTEAFF.

The chain employs TRBV3-1 and TRBJ2-2. This CDR3 is 13 amino acids long. Germline V gives CDR1 LGHDT, CDR2 YNNKEL (reference sequence). This chain's CDR3 is CASSQVRTGELFF.

This sequence joins TRBV12-3 or TRBV12-4 and TRBJ1-1; checking the TCRdb D call of TRBD1 is not possible without DNA. The CDR3 is 16 residues long. The CDR3 reads CASSLTGGAGSTEAFF.